The 20 T cell receptor beta chains given below trace back to one sample, sequenced in a study of cytomegalovirus exposure and HLA in healthy donors. A multiplex PCR was run with 60 Vbeta primers and 13 Jbeta primers. Sequenced by immunoSEQ multiplex PCR; TCRdb stores in-frame clones only, minus some. The sample holds tens of thousands of clones, 72% seen once. Input material: PBMCs. Receptors were obtained from a woman in her 40s in good health and CMV-seropositive.

The V and J genes are TRBV6-5 and TRBJ1-4; possibly TRBD1 for D (5 bases). From germline, CDR1 is MNHEY and CDR2 SVGAGI. V lost 0 bases, J lost 6 bases, and 14 bases lay in between. The CDR3 covers 16 residues. This CDR3 reads CASSYSWGPADEKLFF. The CDR3 bases are TGTGCCAGCAGTTACTCATGGGGCCCGGCGGATGAAAAACTGTTTTTT.

The V gene is TRBV13, the J gene TRBJ1-5; D gene uncertain. The germline gives CDR1 PRHDT, CDR2 FYEKMQ (reference sequence). The V gene lost 5 bases and the J gene lost 3 bases, with 8 bases spanning the gap. This CDR3 is built from 13 residues. CDR3 protein: CASSPSPNQPQHF. The CDR3 DNA sequence: TGTGCCAGCAGCCCCAGTCCCAATCAGCCCCAGCATTTT. The complete variable domain, with remaining parts taken from reference TRBV13 and TRBJ1-5, reads AAGVIQSPRHLIKEKRETATLKCYPIPRHDTVYWYQQGPGQDPQFLISFYEKMQSDKGSIPDRFSAQQFSDYHSELNMSSLELGDSALYFCASSPSPNQPQHFGDGTRLSIL.

This clone was found a few times. The chain couples TRBV6-1 to TRBJ2-7, with D perhaps assigned TRBD1 or TRBD2 (5 bases each). CDR1 and CDR2 from the germline V gene are MNHNS and SASEGT. The CDR3 length is 15 residues. Trimming removed 6 bases from V and 3 bases from J, with 18 bases in between. The CDR3 nucleotides read TGTGCCAGCAGAGAACAGGAACGGGGTATCTACGAGCAGTACTTC. Translated: CASREQERGIYEQYF.

The gene calls are TRBV7-2 and TRBJ2-3; D unclear. CDR1 and CDR2 from the germline V gene are SGHTA and FQGNSA. The length of the CDR3 is 14 residues. Trimming took off 5 bases at V and 6 bases at J, with 15 bases between the two ends. The CDR3 region has the DNA TGTGCCAGCAGCCAGGCATGGCTCACGGATACGCAGTATTTT. It encodes CASSQAWLTDTQYF.

This sequence joins TRBV13 and TRBJ1-1; D may be TRBD1 (6 bases). The CDR3 extends over 14 amino acids. Germline V gives CDR1 PRHDT, CDR2 FYEKMQ (reference sequence). Trimming removed 6 bases at V and 6 bases at J, with 17 bases between. The CDR3 nucleotides are TGTGCCAGCAGTAGCCCACAGGGTTCTCCTGAAGCTTTCTTT. It translates to CASSSPQGSPEAFF.

The rearrangement joins TRBV15 to TRBJ2-2; weak D call: TRBD1 (7 bases). Trimming left V 1 base short and J 0 bases short, with 18 bases between. There are 19 residues in the CDR3. The germline CDR1 and CDR2 sequences are LNHNV and YYDKDF (reference sequence). CDR3 coding DNA: TGTGCCACCAGCAGAGGGGGGGTATGGGACAGAGCGAACACCGGGGAGCTGTTTTTT. Translation gives CATSRGGVWDRANTGELFF.

The gene calls are TRBV25-1 and TRBJ1-3, with D uncertain. V was cut by 6 bases and J by 7 bases, with 13 bases left in between. Germline V lookup: CDR1 MGHDK, CDR2 SYGVNS. This CDR3 is built from 13 residues. The CDR3 here is CASRRPGVNTIYF. CDR3 DNA: TGTGCCAGCAGAAGACCGGGTGTGAACACCATATATTTT.

The V call is TRBV7-2, the J call TRBJ2-7, with TRBD2 matching 8 bases. The germline CDR1 and CDR2 sequences are SGHTA and FQGNSA. V trimming: 5 bases; J trimming: 0 bases; junction bases outside the gene matches: 6. The CDR3 runs to 15 residues. The CDR3 bases are TGTGCCAGCAGCCACAGCGGGGGTCCCTCCTACGAGCAGTACTTC. Translation: CASSHSGGPSYEQYF.

CDR3 in amino acids: CASSAPGLDTQYF. The CDR3, as DNA: TGTGCCAGCAGTGCCCCGGGACTAGATACGCAGTATTTT. This chain uses TRBV6-5 with TRBJ2-3; D is possibly TRBD2 (6 bases). Between the trimmed V and J ends, which lost 5 bases and 5 bases, there was a span of 11 bases. CDR1 and CDR2 from the germline V gene are MNHEY and SVGAGI. The CDR3 length is 13 residues.

This clone was counted only a few times. The chain has TRBV2 and TRBJ1-5; 10 nucleotides match TRBD1. Germline V CDR1 and CDR2: SNHLY, FYNNEI. Trimming took 6 bases from V and 3 from J; bases not matched to a gene: 5. This CDR3 has 15 residues. CDR3 region: CASSPGTGANQPQHF. The CDR3 nucleotides are TGTGCCAGCAGCCCGGGGACAGGGGCCAATCAGCCCCAGCATTTT.

This clone was counted a single time. The chain has TRBV6-1 and TRBJ1-2; 7 bases are a match to TRBD1. The CDR3 totals 16 residues. Trimming took 2 bases from V and 0 from J; bases not matched to a gene: 6. The V gene's germline CDR1 is MNHNS and CDR2 SASEGT. CDR3 sequence reads: CASSELTGVANYGYTF. The CDR3, as DNA: TGTGCCAGCAGTGAACTCACAGGGGTAGCTAACTATGGCTACACCTTC.

CDR3 DNA: TGTGCCAGCTCACCAGGACAGCGCGACCCCCGCGGGGGCTACACCTTC. Protein product: CASSPGQRDPRGGYTF. This rearrangement joins TRBV18 to TRBJ1-2, with D possibly matching TRBD1 (6 bases). This CDR3 contains 16 residues. The ends were cut back, 2 bases at V and 8 bases at J, with 21 bases in the middle. Germline V gene sequence: CDR1 KGHSH, CDR2 LQKENI. Complete variable domain (other parts from reference TRBV18 and TRBJ1-2): NAGVMQNPRHLVRRRGQEARLRCSPMKGHSHVYWYRQLPEEGLKFMVYLQKENIIDESGMPKERFSAEFPKEGPSILRIQQVVRGDSAAYFCASSPGQRDPRGGYTFGSGTRLTVV.

V is TRBV7-6 and J is TRBJ1-2; D ambiguous. CDR1 and CDR2 from the germline V gene are SGHVS and FNYEAQ. The V end lost 6 bases, the J end lost 0 bases, and 11 bases lay between the germline ends. CDR3 length: 14 amino acids. CDR3 bases: TGTGCCAGCAGGCCAGGTCCCTCTAACTATGGCTACACCTTC. It yields the protein CASRPGPSNYGYTF.

This chain uses TRBV30 with TRBJ1-1, with TRBD1 identical over 9 bases. V was pared by 5 bases and J by 11 bases, with 9 bases of the junction left unmatched. The CDR3 spans 12 residues. Germline CDR1 reads GTSNPN; CDR2 reads SVGIG (reference sequence). Here the CDR3 DNA reads TGTGCCTGGTCTGGACAGGGGAGTCTGGCTTTCTTT. This gives the protein CAWSGQGSLAFF.

J is TRBJ2-7 and V is TRBV5-1, with a possible D match to TRBD1 (6 bases). Germline CDR1 and CDR2: SGHRS and YFSETQ. This CDR3 region has 14 residues. Trimming removed 0 bases from V and 4 bases from J, with 11 bases in between. CDR3 region: CASSLAQGRYEQYF. The CDR3 bases are TGCGCCAGCAGCTTGGCGCAGGGGCGTTACGAGCAGTACTTC.

The chain combines TRBV13 with TRBJ1-6; 7 bases are a match to TRBD1. The germline CDR1 and CDR2 sequences are PRHDT and FYEKMQ (reference sequence). Trimming took 4 bases from V and 7 from J; bases not matched to a gene: 10. This CDR3 is 16 amino acids long. CDR3 region: CASSSQDMTGNSPLHF. The CDR3, as DNA: TGTGCCAGCAGCTCCCAAGATATGACAGGGAATTCACCCCTCCACTTT.

This chain uses TRBV10-3 with TRBJ1-6; D is unclear. There are 14 residues in the CDR3. The V gene lost 2 bases and the J gene lost 10 bases, with 12 bases spanning the gap. Per germline, CDR1 ENHRY and CDR2 SYGVKD. The CDR3 loop reads CAISEVGVDSPLHF. The CDR3 nucleotides read TGTGCCATCAGTGAGGTCGGGGTGGACTCACCCCTCCACTTT.

DNA for the CDR3: TGTGCCGCGACATCCCAAACGCTCCGCTCCTATAATTCACCCCTCCACTTT. Encoded protein: CAATSQTLRSYNSPLHF. This chain links TRBV28 with TRBJ1-6; D gene uncertain. Germline V gives CDR1 MDHEN, CDR2 SYDVKM. The CDR3 length is 17 residues. The ends were cut back, 11 bases at V and 0 bases at J, with 20 bases in the middle.

Worth noting for this clone: At one of its ends the junction is not consistent with the germline gene, which may arise from a read error. The chain links TRBV4-1 to TRBJ2-7, with 7 positions matching TRBD2. Germline assignment: CDR1 MGHRA and CDR2 YSYEKL. CDR3 size: 13 residues. CDR3: CASNQGEGSGQYF. In nucleotides, the CDR3 is TGCGCCAGCAACCAAGGGGAGGGGTCGGGGCAGTACTTC.

The J gene is TRBJ1-5, the V gene TRBV5-6; D is unresolved. CDR1 and CDR2 (germline): SGHDT, YYEEEE. The CDR3 has 14 amino acids. Trimming removed 3 bases at V and 6 bases at J, with 13 bases between. CDR3 DNA sequence: TGTGCCAGCAGCTCCGACGGGTATGGTCAGCCCCAGCATTTT. It is translated as CASSSDGYGQPQHF. The whole variable domain, filled in from reference TRBV5-6 and TRBJ1-5, reads DAGVTQSPTHLIKTRGQQVTLRCSPKSGHDTVSWYQQALGQGPQFIFQYYEEEERQRGNFPDRFSGHQFPNYSSELNVNALLLGDSALYLCASSSDGYGQPQHFGDGTRLSIL.